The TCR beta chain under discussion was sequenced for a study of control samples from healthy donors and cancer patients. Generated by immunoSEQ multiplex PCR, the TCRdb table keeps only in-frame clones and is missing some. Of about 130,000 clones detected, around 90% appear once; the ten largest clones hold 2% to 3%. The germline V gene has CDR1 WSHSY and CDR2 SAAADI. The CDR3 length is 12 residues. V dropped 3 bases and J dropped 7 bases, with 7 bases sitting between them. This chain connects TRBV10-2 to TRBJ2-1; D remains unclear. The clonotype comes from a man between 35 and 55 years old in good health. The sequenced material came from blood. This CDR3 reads CASSDRENEQFF. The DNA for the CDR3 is TGCGCCAGCAGTGATAGGGAAAATGAGCAGTTCTTC.